Below are 29 T cell receptor beta chains sequenced from a single sample in a study of blood T cell repertoires in COVID-19. Measured with immunoSEQ multiplex PCR; TCRdb has only the in-frame clones, and not every one. The sample shows about 170,000 clones, about 85% of them seen only once. The material sequenced was peripheral blood. The source is an older man with COVID-19, enrolled during active disease.

This chain uses TRBV2 with TRBJ2-5, with D possibly TRBD1 on 5 matching bases. The CDR3 has 11 amino acids. The V end lost 6 bases, the J end lost 4 bases, and 6 bases lay between the germline ends. Germline V gene lookup returns CDR1 SNHLY and CDR2 FYNNEI. The CDR3 region is CASRGRETQYF. In DNA form, the CDR3 reads TGTGCCAGCAGGGGGCGAGAGACCCAGTACTTC.

V is TRBV12-3 or TRBV12-4 and J is TRBJ1-2; D is ambiguous. The CDR3 length is 12 residues. Trimming removed 5 bases from V and 0 bases from J, with 4 bases in between. The CDR3: CASSTANYGYTF. The CDR3 DNA reads as TGTGCCAGCAGTACTGCTAACTATGGCTACACCTTC.

The chain combines TRBV19 with TRBJ2-1; 10 nucleotides match TRBD1. Germline V lookup: CDR1 LNHDA, CDR2 SQIVND (reference sequence). The CDR3 is 15 amino acids. Germline trimming cut 5 bases from V and 9 bases from J; bases unmatched to any gene: 10. The CDR3 sequence is CASSVPTGGYGEQFF. The DNA of the CDR3 is TGTGCCAGTAGTGTTCCGACAGGGGGCTACGGTGAGCAGTTCTTC.

The CDR3 DNA reads as TGTGCCAGCAGCTATAGGAGGGGCCCGAACACTGAAGCTTTCTTT. It encodes CASSYRRGPNTEAFF. The chain carries TRBV7-2 and TRBJ1-1; possibly TRBD1 for D (5 bases). CDR1 and CDR2 from the germline V gene are SGHTA and FQGNSA. The CDR3 is made up of 15 amino acids. Trimming cost V 4 bases and J 1 base, with 13 bases left between them.

This clone was seen just once. The V and J genes are TRBV11-2 and TRBJ2-1; 7 nucleotides line up with TRBD1. Germline assignment: CDR1 SGHAT and CDR2 FQNNGV. The V gene end was trimmed by 3 bases and the J gene end by 3 bases; junction bases not matched to a gene: 8. The CDR3 spans 16 residues. CDR3 sequence reads: CASSFTGALNYNEQFF. CDR3 DNA sequence: TGTGCCAGCAGCTTTACAGGGGCCTTGAACTACAATGAGCAGTTCTTC. Filled out from reference TRBV11-2 and TRBJ2-1, the complete variable domain reads EAGVAQSPRYKIIEKRQSVAFWCNPISGHATLYWYQQILGQGPKLLIQFQNNGVVDDSQLPKDRFSAERLKGVDSTLKIQPAKLEDSAVYLCASSFTGALNYNEQFFGPGTRLTVL.

This clone has just one count. The chain employs TRBV3-1 (or the pseudogene TRBV3-2) and TRBJ2-5, with no clear D. The CDR3 is 15 amino acids. Germline CDR1 LGHDT, CDR2 YNNKEL (reference sequence). V dropped 0 bases and J dropped 4 bases, with 12 bases sitting between them. The CDR3: CASSQEGAQRETQYF. Here the CDR3 DNA reads TGTGCCAGCAGCCAAGAAGGAGCCCAACGAGAGACCCAGTACTTC.

In this sample, this clone turned up a few times. The rearrangement links TRBV9 to TRBJ2-2, with 10 bases identical to TRBD2. V lost 2 bases, J lost 6 bases, and 4 bases stayed unmatched. CDR1 and CDR2 from the germline V gene are SGDLS and YYNGEE. The CDR3 consists of 15 residues. In DNA, the CDR3 is TGTGCCAGCAGCGTGCCTAGCGGGGGCGCCGGGGAGCTGTTTTTT. This gives the protein CASSVPSGGAGELFF. Full variable domain (rest looked up from reference TRBV9 and TRBJ2-2): DSGVTQTPKHLITATGQRVTLRCSPRSGDLSVYWYQQSLDQGLQFLIQYYNGEERAKGNILERFSAQQFPDLHSELNLSSLELGDSALYFCASSVPSGGAGELFFGEGSRLTVL.

The rearrangement uses TRBV15 and TRBJ2-7; tentatively, D is TRBD1 (5 bases). Germline CDR1 is LNHNV and CDR2 is YYDKDF (reference sequence). With 1 base removed from V and 4 bases from J, the gap between germline ends came to 14 bases. This CDR3 is 15 amino acids long. CDR3 DNA: TGTGCCACCAGCAGAGGTCCATCAGGGATATACGAGCAGTACTTC. This gives the protein CATSRGPSGIYEQYF.

The chain recombines TRBV15 with TRBJ1-5; D is possibly TRBD1 (5 bases). Germline CDR1 reads LNHNV; CDR2 reads YYDKDF (reference sequence). This CDR3 region has 15 residues. The ends were cut back, 4 bases at V and 0 bases at J, with 10 bases in the middle. CDR3 in amino acids: CATSIAGYSNQPQHF. The DNA of the CDR3 is TGTGCCACCAGCATCGCAGGGTATAGCAATCAGCCCCAGCATTTT.

The chain has TRBV5-1 and TRBJ2-5, with a weak D call TRBD1 (5 bases). Trimming removed 4 bases from V and 5 bases from J, with 18 bases in between. Looked up from germline, CDR1 is SGHRS and CDR2 is YFSETQ. The CDR3 is made up of 15 amino acids. The CDR3 is CASSLWQGSQETQYF. Here the CDR3 DNA reads TGCGCCAGCAGCCTGTGGCAGGGAAGTCAGGAGACCCAGTACTTC.

V usage is TRBV5-1 and J usage is TRBJ1-1; 7 bases match TRBD1. This CDR3 spans 12 amino acids. J gave up 7 bases and V 5 bases, and 5 bases lay outside the gene matches. Germline CDR1 SGHRS, CDR2 YFSETQ. The CDR3 region is CASRIRGNEAFF. Written as DNA, the CDR3 is TGCGCCAGCAGGATCAGGGGGAATGAAGCTTTCTTT.

The genes are TRBV5-6 and TRBJ2-7; possibly TRBD1 for D (6 bases). The CDR3 loop spans 13 amino acids. Between the trimmed V and J ends, which lost 5 bases and 4 bases, there was a span of 13 bases. The germline V gene has CDR1 SGHDT and CDR2 YYEEEE. The CDR3 nucleotides are TGTGCCAGCAGACGTACAGGGACGTACGAGCAGTACTTC. Encoded protein: CASRRTGTYEQYF. Together with reference TRBV5-6 and TRBJ2-7, the CDR3 gives the full variable domain: DAGVTQSPTHLIKTRGQQVTLRCSPKSGHDTVSWYQQALGQGPQFIFQYYEEEERQRGNFPDRFSGHQFPNYSSELNVNALLLGDSALYLCASRRTGTYEQYFGPGTRLTVT.

This chain joins TRBV6-2 or TRBV6-3 and TRBJ2-2; 9 nucleotides agree with TRBD2. Trimming at V came to 2 bases and at J to 7 bases, leaving 2 bases not matched to a gene. CDR3 size: 14 residues. CDR1 is MNHEY, CDR2 SVGEGT, per germline. The CDR3 spells CASSYAGGFGELFF. The CDR3 nucleotides read TGTGCCAGCAGTTACGCGGGGGGGTTCGGGGAGCTGTTTTTT.

V usage is TRBV19 and J usage is TRBJ1-2; a possible D gene is TRBD1 (6 bases). The ends were cut back, 8 bases at V and 8 bases at J, with 15 bases in the middle. This CDR3 comprises 12 residues. The germline gives CDR1 LNHDA, CDR2 SQIVND (reference sequence). In DNA, the CDR3 is TGTGCCAGTCTAGGGGGATTGGGGGGCTACACCTTC. The encoded protein is CASLGGLGGYTF.

The chain joins TRBV9 to TRBJ2-3; 7 bases are a match to TRBD1. The CDR3 covers 15 residues. The junction had 8 bases not matched to a gene; V was cut back by 3 bases and J by 4 bases. The germline V gene encodes CDR1 SGDLS and CDR2 YYNGEE. The CDR3 sequence is CASSGRDSSADTQYF. For the CDR3, the DNA is TGTGCCAGCAGCGGCCGGGACAGTAGCGCAGATACGCAGTATTTT.

V and J are TRBV2 and TRBJ2-4; 8 positions agree with TRBD2. Germline V gene sequence: CDR1 SNHLY, CDR2 FYNNEI. The CDR3 sequence is 14 residues long. The trim removed 4 bases at V and 6 bases at J, leaving 5 bases unmatched. The CDR3 bases are TGTGCCAGCAGTGCCGTTGCGGGAGGAAACATTCAGTACTTC. Translated: CASSAVAGGNIQYF.

This clone was detected only once. This chain links TRBV24-1 with TRBJ1-1, with TRBD1 matching over 9 bases. V trimming: 6 bases; J trimming: 8 bases; junction bases outside the gene matches: 6. CDR3 size: 13 residues. Germline CDR1 is KGHDR and CDR2 is SFDVKD. DNA of the CDR3: TGTGCCACCAGTAAAACAGGGGGCCCCGAAGCTTTCTTT. Translation: CATSKTGGPEAFF.

This sequence joins TRBV6-2 or TRBV6-3 and TRBJ2-2; D gene uncertain. V was cut by 3 bases and J by 2 bases, with 10 bases left in between. This CDR3 has 15 residues. Looked up from germline, CDR1 is MNHEY and CDR2 is SVGEGT. The CDR3 sequence is CASSYLGPNTGELFF. In DNA form, the CDR3 reads TGTGCCAGCAGTTATCTGGGCCCCAACACCGGGGAGCTGTTTTTT.

The gene calls are TRBV4-3 and TRBJ2-1, with D maybe TRBD2 (5 bases). The CDR3 contains 16 residues. Deletions cut 0 bases from V and 8 bases from J, with 17 bases between. Germline V lookup: CDR1 LGHNA, CDR2 YSLEER. The CDR3: CASSQDRAVRRDEQFF. CDR3 nucleotides: TGCGCCAGCAGCCAAGATCGGGCAGTGCGGCGGGATGAGCAGTTCTTC.

The chain couples TRBV24-1 to TRBJ2-1, with 9 bases fitting TRBD1. Per germline, CDR1 KGHDR and CDR2 SFDVKD. The CDR3 spans 15 residues. With 7 bases clipped from V and 5 bases from J, the junction kept 8 bases outside the gene matches. The CDR3 sequence: CATRETGGGDNEQFF. CDR3 bases: TGTGCCACCAGAGAGACAGGGGGAGGGGACAATGAGCAGTTCTTC.

For this clone: One end of the junction varies from germline; a read error may be responsible. Other DNA sequences in the same sample also yield this CDR3. V and J are TRBV9 and TRBJ2-3; tentatively, D is TRBD2 (6 bases). This CDR3 has 15 amino acids. CDR1 and CDR2 from the germline V gene are SGDLS and YYNGEE. In DNA, the CDR3 is TGTGCCAGCAGCGTTTGGGGCGGGGTCGGAGATACGCAATATTTT. Translated: CASSVWGGVGDTQYF.

The chain has TRBV7-9 and TRBJ2-1, with 8 bases fitting TRBD1. The CDR3 spans 15 residues. V was pared by 4 bases and J by 3 bases, with 5 bases of the junction left unmatched. Germline CDR1 SEHNR, CDR2 FQNEAQ (reference sequence). The CDR3 nucleotides read TGTGCCAGCAGCTATGGACAGGGCATCTACAATGAGCAGTTCTTC. It yields the protein CASSYGQGIYNEQFF. The variable domain in full, with the rest retrieved from reference TRBV7-9 and TRBJ2-1, is DTGVSQNPRHKITKRGQNVTFRCDPISEHNRLYWYRQTLGQGPEFLTYFQNEAQLEKSRLLSDRFSAERPKGSFSTLEIQRTEQGDSAMYLCASSYGQGIYNEQFFGPGTRLTVL.

The chain joins TRBV7-2 to TRBJ1-3, with a weak D call TRBD1 (6 bases). CDR1 and CDR2 (germline): SGHTA, FQGNSA. This CDR3 region has 16 residues. V lost 1 base to trimming and J lost 0 bases, with 10 bases between them. The CDR3 is CASSLGGQLSGNTIYF. CDR3 DNA sequence: TGTGCCAGCAGCTTAGGGGGGCAGCTCTCTGGAAACACCATATATTTT.

V usage is TRBV5-6 and J usage is TRBJ1-5; 7 nucleotides agree with TRBD1. CDR3 size: 16 residues. The trim removed 4 bases at V and 2 bases at J, leaving 9 bases unmatched. Germline assignment: CDR1 SGHDT and CDR2 YYEEEE. CDR3 DNA sequence: TGTGCCAGCAGCCTTTACAGGGGCGGGGGCAATCAGCCCCAGCATTTT. Its protein is CASSLYRGGGNQPQHF.

Only a few counts were recorded for this clone. The genes are TRBV4-1 and TRBJ2-7; D unclear. V was trimmed by 2 bases and J by 0 bases, leaving 11 bases between them. This CDR3 region has 15 residues. Looked up from germline, CDR1 is MGHRA and CDR2 is YSYEKL. The CDR3 reads CASSQSDTYSYEQYF. CDR3 sequence (DNA): TGCGCCAGCAGCCAATCTGACACCTACTCCTACGAGCAGTACTTC.

A few counts support this clone. The gene calls are TRBV14 and TRBJ2-7; TRBD1 agrees at 8 bases. CDR3 length: 14 residues. CDR1 and CDR2 (germline): SGHDN, FVKESK. With V trimmed by 5 bases and J by 4 bases, 7 bases remained unmatched. In DNA, the CDR3 is TGTGCCAGCAGCGACCGGACAGGGTCATACGAGCAGTACTTC. Protein product: CASSDRTGSYEQYF. The full variable domain, rest sourced from reference TRBV14 and TRBJ2-7, is EAGVTQFPSHSVIEKGQTVTLRCDPISGHDNLYWYRRVMGKEIKFLLHFVKESKQDESGMPNNRFLAERTGGTYSTLKVQPAELEDSGVYFCASSDRTGSYEQYFGPGTRLTVT.

The chain links TRBV6-5 to TRBJ2-3, with 9 nucleotides matching TRBD1. The ends lost 2 bases at V and 4 bases at J; junction bases unmatched: 4. Germline CDR1 is MNHEY and CDR2 is SVGAGI. The CDR3 length is 15 residues. The CDR3 DNA reads TGTGCCAGCAGTTACGGTAGGACAGGGGCAGATACGCAGTATTTT. It codes for CASSYGRTGADTQYF.

The J gene is TRBJ1-3, the V gene TRBV5-1; D is undetermined. Germline V CDR1 and CDR2: SGHRS, YFSETQ. This CDR3 spans 15 amino acids. V dropped 4 bases and J dropped 0 bases, with 11 bases sitting between them. The CDR3: CASSPRLSSGNTIYF. DNA of the CDR3: TGCGCCAGCAGCCCCCGATTGAGCTCTGGAAACACCATATATTTT.

The chain links TRBV5-1 to TRBJ1-1; 9 bases align to TRBD1. The V segment lost 4 bases and the J segment 7 bases; nucleotides outside the gene matches: 5. The CDR3 spans 13 residues. Germline V CDR1 and CDR2: SGHRS, YFSETQ. The CDR3 here is CASSLDRGGEAFF. CDR3 nucleotides: TGCGCCAGCAGCCTGGACAGGGGAGGTGAAGCTTTCTTT.